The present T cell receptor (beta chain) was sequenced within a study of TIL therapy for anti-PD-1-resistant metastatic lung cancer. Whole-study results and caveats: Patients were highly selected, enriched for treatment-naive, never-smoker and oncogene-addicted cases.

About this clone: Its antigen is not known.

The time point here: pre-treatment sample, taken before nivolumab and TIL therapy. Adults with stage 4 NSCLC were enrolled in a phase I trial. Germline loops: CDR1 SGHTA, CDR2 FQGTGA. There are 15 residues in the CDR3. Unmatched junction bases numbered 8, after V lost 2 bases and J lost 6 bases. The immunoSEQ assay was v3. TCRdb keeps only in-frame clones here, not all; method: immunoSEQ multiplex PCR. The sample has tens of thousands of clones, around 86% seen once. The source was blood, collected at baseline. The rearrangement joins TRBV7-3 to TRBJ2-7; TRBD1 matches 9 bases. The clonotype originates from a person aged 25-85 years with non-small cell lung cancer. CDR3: CASSLFGTGNSEQYF. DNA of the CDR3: TGTGCCAGCAGCTTATTTGGGACAGGGAACTCCGAGCAGTACTTC.